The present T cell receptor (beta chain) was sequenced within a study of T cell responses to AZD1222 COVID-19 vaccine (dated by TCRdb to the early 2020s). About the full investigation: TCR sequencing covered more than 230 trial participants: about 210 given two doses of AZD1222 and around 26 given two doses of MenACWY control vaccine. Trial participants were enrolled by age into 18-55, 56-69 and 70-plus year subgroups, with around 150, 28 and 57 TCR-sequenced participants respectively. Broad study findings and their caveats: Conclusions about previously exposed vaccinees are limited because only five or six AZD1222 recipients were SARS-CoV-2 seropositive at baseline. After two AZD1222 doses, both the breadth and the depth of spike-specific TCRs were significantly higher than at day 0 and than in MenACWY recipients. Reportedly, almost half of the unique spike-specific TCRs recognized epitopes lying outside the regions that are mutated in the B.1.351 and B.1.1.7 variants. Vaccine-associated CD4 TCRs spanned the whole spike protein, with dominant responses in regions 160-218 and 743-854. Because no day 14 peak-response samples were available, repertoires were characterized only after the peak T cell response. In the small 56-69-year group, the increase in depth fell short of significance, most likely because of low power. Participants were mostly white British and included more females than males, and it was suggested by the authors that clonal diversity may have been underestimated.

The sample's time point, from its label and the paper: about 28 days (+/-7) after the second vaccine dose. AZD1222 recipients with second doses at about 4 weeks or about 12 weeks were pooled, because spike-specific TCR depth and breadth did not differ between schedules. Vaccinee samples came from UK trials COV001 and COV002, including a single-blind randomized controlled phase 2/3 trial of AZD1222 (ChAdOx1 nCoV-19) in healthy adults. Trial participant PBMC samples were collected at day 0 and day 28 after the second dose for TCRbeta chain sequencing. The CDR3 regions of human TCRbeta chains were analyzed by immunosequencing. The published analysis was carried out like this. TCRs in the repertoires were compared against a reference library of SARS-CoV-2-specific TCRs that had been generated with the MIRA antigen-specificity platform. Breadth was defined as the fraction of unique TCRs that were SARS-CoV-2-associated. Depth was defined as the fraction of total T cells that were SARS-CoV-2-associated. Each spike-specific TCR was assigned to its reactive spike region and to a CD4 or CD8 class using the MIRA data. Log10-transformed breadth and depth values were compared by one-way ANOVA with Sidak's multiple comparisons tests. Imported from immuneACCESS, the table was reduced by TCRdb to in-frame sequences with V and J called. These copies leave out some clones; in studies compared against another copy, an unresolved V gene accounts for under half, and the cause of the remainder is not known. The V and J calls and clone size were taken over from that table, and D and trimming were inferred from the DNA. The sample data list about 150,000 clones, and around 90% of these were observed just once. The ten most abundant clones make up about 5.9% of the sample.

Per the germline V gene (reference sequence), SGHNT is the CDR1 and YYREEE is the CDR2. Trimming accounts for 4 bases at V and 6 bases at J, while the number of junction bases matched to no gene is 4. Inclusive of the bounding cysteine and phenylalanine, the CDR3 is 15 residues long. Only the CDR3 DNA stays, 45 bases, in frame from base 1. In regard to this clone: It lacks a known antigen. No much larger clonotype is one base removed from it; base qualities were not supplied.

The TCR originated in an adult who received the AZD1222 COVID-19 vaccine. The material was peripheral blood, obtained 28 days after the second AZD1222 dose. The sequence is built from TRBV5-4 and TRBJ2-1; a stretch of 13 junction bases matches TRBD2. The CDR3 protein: CASSPRTSGSNEQFF. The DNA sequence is TGTGCCAGCAGCCCCCGGACTAGCGGGAGCAATGAGCAGTTCTTC.